The 15 T cell receptor beta chains below were found in one sample sequenced in a study of CD8+ T cells in alopecia areata. RNA was isolated and reverse transcribed to cDNA, the sequencing template. TCRdb's table, derived via immunoSEQ multiplex PCR, lists solely in-frame clones and lacks some. In the table there are around 80,000 clones, roughly 47% of which are singletons. Material for sequencing was NKG2D-high CD8+ T cells sorted from blood. These receptor sequences come from a human donor with alopecia areata.

V gene TRBV28 combines with J gene TRBJ1-2; D perhaps matches TRBD1 (6 bases). Trimming took 2 bases from V and 6 from J, leaving 16 bases between them. Germline V gene lookup returns CDR1 MDHEN and CDR2 SYDVKM. CDR3 length: 15 amino acids. The CDR3 DNA is TGTGCCAGCAGTTTACAGGACAGTGGCAGCCATGGCTACACCTTC. Translating gives CASSLQDSGSHGYTF.

A single count supports this clone. The chain links TRBV2 to TRBJ2-2, with no clear D. Germline V gene data show CDR1 as SNHLY and CDR2 as FYNNEI. Trimming shortened V by 8 bases and J by 6 bases, and 13 bases separated the two germline ends. The CDR3 totals 13 residues. The CDR3 region is CASWLGNAGELFF. The DNA of the CDR3 is TGTGCCAGCTGGTTGGGAAACGCCGGGGAGCTGTTTTTT.

The gene calls are TRBV27 and TRBJ2-7, with 9 bases aligning to TRBD1. Germline V gene data show CDR1 as MNHEY and CDR2 as SMNVEV (reference sequence). After removal of 5 bases from V and 2 bases from J, the junction contained 7 bases not matched to a gene. CDR3 size: 15 residues. The CDR3 sequence: CASSRTGENPYEQYF. CDR3 in DNA: TGTGCCAGCAGTAGGACAGGGGAAAATCCCTACGAGCAGTACTTC.

The chain is built from TRBV5-1 and TRBJ2-1, with TRBD2 matching 10 bases. Trimming took 4 bases from V and 1 from J; bases not matched to a gene: 8. CDR1 and CDR2 from the germline V gene are SGHRS and YFSETQ. This CDR3 spans 17 amino acids. The CDR3 sequence is CASSRPLAGESYNEQFF. DNA for the CDR3: TGCGCCAGCAGCCGCCCCCTAGCGGGAGAATCCTACAATGAGCAGTTCTTC.

The chain has TRBV5-1 and TRBJ2-7; D might be TRBD1 or TRBD2, each matching 6 bases. Trimming took off 0 bases at V and 3 bases at J, with 13 bases between the two ends. The germline V gene encodes CDR1 SGHRS and CDR2 YFSETQ. The CDR3 loop spans 15 amino acids. Here the CDR3 DNA reads TGCGCCAGCAGCTTGGCGGGGGCTCCCGTCTACGAGCAGTACTTC. This codes for CASSLAGAPVYEQYF.

This CDR3 is CASSRVEIPSGEQYF. In DNA, the CDR3 is TGCGCCAGCAGTAGGGTCGAGATTCCTTCGGGGGAGCAGTACTTC. V usage is TRBV4-1 and J usage is TRBJ2-7; TRBD2 might be the D (5 bases). The CDR3 length is 15 residues. Germline V gives CDR1 MGHRA, CDR2 YSYEKL. Trimming shortened V by 6 bases and J by 7 bases, and 22 bases separated the two germline ends.

The V gene is TRBV18, the J gene TRBJ1-4; D not certain. V lost 3 bases and J lost 5, with 13 bases in between. Germline V gene lookup returns CDR1 KGHSH and CDR2 LQKENI. The CDR3 sequence is 15 residues long. The CDR3 region has the DNA TGTGCCAGCTCACCTAGACACGTCAAAAATGAAAAACTGTTTTTT. Protein product: CASSPRHVKNEKLFF.

In DNA, the CDR3 is TGCAGCGTTGCCGAACTACATGGCTACACCTTC. Translated, it gives CSVAELHGYTF. The chain uses TRBV29-1 and TRBJ1-2; D gene uncertain. The CDR3 has 11 residues. The germline V gene encodes CDR1 SQVTM and CDR2 ANQGSEA. V gave up 4 bases and J gave up 6 bases, with 9 bases separating them.

A few counts support this clone. The rearrangement uses TRBV7-2 and TRBJ2-7, with D unclear. In germline, CDR1 is SGHTA, CDR2 FQGNSA. This CDR3 spans 12 amino acids. V shed 5 bases and J shed 1 base, with 6 bases lying between them. The CDR3 is CASSGDSYEQYF. The CDR3 DNA is TGTGCCAGCAGCGGGGATTCCTACGAGCAGTACTTC.

The rearrangement links TRBV2 to TRBJ2-1; the D gene could be TRBD1 or TRBD2 (5 bases each). CDR3 length equals 17 residues. V lost 3 bases to trimming and J lost 9 bases, with 24 bases between them. Germline CDR1 is SNHLY and CDR2 is FYNNEI. CDR3 nucleotide sequence: TGTGCCAGCAGTGAGCCCCGGGACCAGCAATCAACCAGTGAGCAGTTCTTC. This sequence encodes CASSEPRDQQSTSEQFF.

This clone was counted between two and nine times. The chain uses TRBV7-9 and TRBJ2-1; D gene ambiguous. The V gene lost 7 bases and the J gene lost 8 bases, with 6 bases spanning the gap. The CDR3 length is 10 residues. Germline V gene sequence: CDR1 SEHNR, CDR2 FQNEAQ (reference sequence). In DNA, the CDR3 is TGTGCCAGCACAGTGGATGAGCAGTTCTTC. Amino acid sequence: CASTVDEQFF.

This chain joins TRBV6-5 and TRBJ2-5; possible D gene TRBD2, 5 bases. CDR3 length: 13 amino acids. V lost 0 bases to trimming and J lost 7 bases, with 9 bases between them. Germline lookup yields CDR1 MNHEY and CDR2 SVGAGI. DNA of the CDR3: TGTGCCAGCAGTTACTCGAGGGTTGGGACCCAGTACTTC. Translating gives CASSYSRVGTQYF.

CDR3 nucleotides: TGCAGCGTTGAGGCACCCTACGACTCCTACGAGCAGTACTTC. Its translation is CSVEAPYDSYEQYF. The chain has TRBV29-1 and TRBJ2-7; D remains ambiguous. This CDR3 region has 14 residues. Germline V lookup: CDR1 SQVTM, CDR2 ANQGSEA. Trimming took off 3 bases at V and 0 bases at J, with 12 bases between the two ends.

The rearrangement joins TRBV27 to TRBJ1-2; D is ambiguous. The CDR3 runs 15 residues. CDR1 is MNHEY and CDR2 is SMNVEV in the germline V gene (reference sequence). Trimming removed 5 bases from V and 0 bases from J, with 13 bases in between. The CDR3 is CASSPHWGANYGYTF. CDR3 in DNA: TGTGCCAGCAGTCCCCACTGGGGAGCTAACTATGGCTACACCTTC.

The chain links TRBV13 to TRBJ2-1, with a possible D match to TRBD2 (5 bases). CDR1 is PRHDT and CDR2 is FYEKMQ in the germline V gene (reference sequence). Trimming left V 1 base short and J 4 bases short, with 14 bases between. The CDR3 is 16 amino acids. The DNA of the CDR3 is TGTGCCAGCAGCTTAGAAGGACTGTCCCTTTACAATGAGCAGTTCTTC. Amino acids: CASSLEGLSLYNEQFF.